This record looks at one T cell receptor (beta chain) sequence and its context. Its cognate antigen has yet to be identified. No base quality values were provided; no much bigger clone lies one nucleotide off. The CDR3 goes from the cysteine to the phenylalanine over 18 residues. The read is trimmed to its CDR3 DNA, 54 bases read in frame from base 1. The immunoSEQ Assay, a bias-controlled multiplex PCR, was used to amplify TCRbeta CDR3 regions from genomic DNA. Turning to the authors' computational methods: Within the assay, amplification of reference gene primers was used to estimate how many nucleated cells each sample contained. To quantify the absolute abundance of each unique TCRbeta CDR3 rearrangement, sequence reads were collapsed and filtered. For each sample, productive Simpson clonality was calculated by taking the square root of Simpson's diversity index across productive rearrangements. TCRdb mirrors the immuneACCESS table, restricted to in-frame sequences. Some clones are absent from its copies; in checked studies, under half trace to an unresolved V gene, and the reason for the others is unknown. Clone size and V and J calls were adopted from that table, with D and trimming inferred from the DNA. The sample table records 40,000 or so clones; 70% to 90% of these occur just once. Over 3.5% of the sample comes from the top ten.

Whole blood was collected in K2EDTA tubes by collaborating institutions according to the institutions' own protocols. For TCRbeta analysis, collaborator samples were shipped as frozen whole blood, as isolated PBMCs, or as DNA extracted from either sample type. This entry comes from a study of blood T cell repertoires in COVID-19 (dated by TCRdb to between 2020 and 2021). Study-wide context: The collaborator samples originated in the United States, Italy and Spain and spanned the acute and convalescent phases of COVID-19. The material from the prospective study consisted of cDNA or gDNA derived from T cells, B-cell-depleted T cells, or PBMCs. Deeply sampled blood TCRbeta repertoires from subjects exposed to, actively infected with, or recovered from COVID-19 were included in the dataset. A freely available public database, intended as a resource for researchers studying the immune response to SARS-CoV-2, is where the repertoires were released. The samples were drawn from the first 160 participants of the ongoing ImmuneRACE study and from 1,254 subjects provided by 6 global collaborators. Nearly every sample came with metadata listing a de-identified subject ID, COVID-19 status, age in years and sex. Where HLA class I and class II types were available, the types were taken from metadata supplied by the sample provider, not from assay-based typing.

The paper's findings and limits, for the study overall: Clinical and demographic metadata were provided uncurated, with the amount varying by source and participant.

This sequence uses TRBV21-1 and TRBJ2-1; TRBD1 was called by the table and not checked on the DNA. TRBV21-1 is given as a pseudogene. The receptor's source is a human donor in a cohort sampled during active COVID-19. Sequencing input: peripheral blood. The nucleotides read TGTGCCAGCAGCAAAGTCGTAGGGGAACAGGGCGTCTGCAATGAGCAGTTCTTC. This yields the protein CASSKVVGEQGVCNEQFF.